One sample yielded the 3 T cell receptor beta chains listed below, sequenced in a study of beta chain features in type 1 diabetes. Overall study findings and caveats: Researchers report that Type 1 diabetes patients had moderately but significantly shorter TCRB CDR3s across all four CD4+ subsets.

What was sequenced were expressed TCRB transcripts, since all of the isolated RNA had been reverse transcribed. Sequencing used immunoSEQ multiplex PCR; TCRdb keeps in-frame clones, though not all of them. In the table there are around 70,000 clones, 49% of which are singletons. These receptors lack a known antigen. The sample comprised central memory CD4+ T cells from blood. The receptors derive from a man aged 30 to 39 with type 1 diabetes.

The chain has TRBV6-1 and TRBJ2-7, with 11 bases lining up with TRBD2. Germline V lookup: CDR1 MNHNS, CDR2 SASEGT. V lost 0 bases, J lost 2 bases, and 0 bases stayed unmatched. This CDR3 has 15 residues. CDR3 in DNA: TGTGCCAGCAGTGAAGCTAGCGGGGGGGCCTACGAGCAGTACTTC. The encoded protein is CASSEASGGAYEQYF.

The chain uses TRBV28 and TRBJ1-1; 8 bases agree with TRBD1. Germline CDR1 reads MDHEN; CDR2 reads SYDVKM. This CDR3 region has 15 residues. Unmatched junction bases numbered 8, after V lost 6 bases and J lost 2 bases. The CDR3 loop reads CASSSGGAGNTEAFF. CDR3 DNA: TGTGCCAGCAGCTCAGGGGGCGCTGGCAACACTGAAGCTTTCTTT.

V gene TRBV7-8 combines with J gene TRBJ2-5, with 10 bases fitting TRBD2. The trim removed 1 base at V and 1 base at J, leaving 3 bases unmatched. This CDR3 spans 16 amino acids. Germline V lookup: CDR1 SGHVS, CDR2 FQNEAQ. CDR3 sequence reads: CASSLGASGGQETQYF. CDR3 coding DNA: TGTGCCAGCAGCTTAGGTGCTAGCGGGGGCCAAGAGACCCAGTACTTC.